A selection of T cell receptor beta chains follows, all from one sample in a study of OX40 agonist ivuxolimab in advanced cancers. Here immunoSEQ multiplex PCR was the method, and the copy in TCRdb shows in-frame clones only, minus some. Among about 80,000 clones listed, roughly four fifths were seen once. The source material was CD4+ or CD8+ T cells sorted from blood, sampled in a trial of the OX40 agonist ivuxolimab. Source of these receptors: an adult with an advanced solid tumor such as melanoma, head and neck, liver or kidney cancer. Each CDR3 is given with its conserved first and last residue. The D gene is left open where the match is weak. Clone size is not always given. Where it is, it says once, few, many or a class for expanded clones.

clone size,CDR3 length,V gene,J gene,D gene,CDR3 protein,CDR3 DNA
NA,16,TRBV27,TRBJ2-2,TRBD2,CASSLSSGGNTGELFF,TGTGCCAGCAGTTTATCGTCGGGAGGGAACACCGGGGAGCTGTTTTTT
NA,15,TRBV5-4,TRBJ2-7,NA,CASSLGVAGTYEQYF,TGTGCCAGCAGCCTTGGGGTGGCGGGGACCTACGAGCAGTACTTC
NA,16,TRBV11-2,TRBJ1-4,TRBD1,CASSLGQGATNEKLFF,TGTGCCAGCAGCTTAGGACAGGGGGCCACTAATGAAAAACTGTTTTTT
once,12,TRBV5-6,TRBJ1-2,NA,CASSSGAYGYTF,TGTGCCAGCAGCTCCGGGGCCTATGGCTACACCTTC
NA,16,TRBV27,TRBJ1-4,NA,CASSSAGRARFEKLFF,TGTGCCAGCAGTTCGGCGGGGAGGGCCAGGTTTGAAAAACTGTTTTTT
NA,13,TRBV27,TRBJ1-4,NA,CASSLNRNEKLFF,TGTGCCAGCAGTTTAAACAGGAATGAAAAACTGTTTTTT
NA,11,TRBV15,TRBJ2-7,NA,CATSRGYEQYF,TGTGCCACCAGCAGGGGGTACGAGCAGTACTTC
NA,14,TRBV5-5,TRBJ1-2,TRBD1,CASRPGTGWYGYTF,TGTGCCAGCAGGCCCGGGACAGGGTGGTATGGCTACACCTTC
NA,14,TRBV11-3,TRBJ2-5,TRBD1,CASSTRDRVETQYF,TGTGCCAGCAGCACCCGGGACAGGGTTGAGACCCAGTACTTC
NA,14,TRBV5-4,TRBJ1-6,TRBD1,CASSLTGEGSPLHF,TGTGCCAGCAGCCTAACAGGGGAGGGGTCACCCCTCCACTTT
NA,16,TRBV10-2,TRBJ2-7,TRBD1,CASSDPRQGPVDEQYF,TGCGCCAGCAGTGACCCCCGACAGGGCCCGGTAGACGAGCAGTACTTC
NA,15,TRBV6-1,TRBJ2-5,TRBD1,CASSLSRTGWETQYF,TGTGCCAGCTCCCTATCTCGGACAGGGTGGGAGACCCAGTACTTC
NA,14,TRBV7-8,TRBJ2-7,TRBD2,CASSLRTSGYEQYF,TGTGCCAGCAGCTTACGGACTAGCGGCTACGAGCAGTACTTC
NA,13,TRBV28,TRBJ2-3,NA,CASSFTRADTQYF,TGTGCCAGCAGTTTTACGAGGGCAGATACGCAGTATTTT
NA,12,TRBV28,TRBJ2-7,TRBD1,CASTDRVYEQYF,TGTGCCAGCACCGACAGGGTTTACGAGCAGTACTTC
once,13,TRBV6-5,TRBJ2-3,NA,CASRGPGTDTQYF,TGTGCCAGCAGGGGGCCGGGCACAGATACGCAGTATTTT
NA,17,TRBV4-2,TRBJ2-5,TRBD2,CASSQDPAGGPGETQYF,TGTGCCAGCAGCCAAGATCCAGCGGGAGGGCCGGGGGAGACCCAGTACTTC
NA,14,TRBV19,TRBJ2-5,TRBD1,CASSHQGAPETQYF,TGTGCCAGTTCCCACCAGGGGGCGCCGGAGACCCAGTACTTC
NA,15,TRBV7-2,TRBJ2-2,NA,CASSFSTLGTGELFF,TGTGCCAGCAGCTTTTCCACTCTTGGGACCGGGGAGCTGTTTTTT
NA,10,TRBV2,TRBJ2-1,NA,CASSVAVGVF,TGTGCCAGCAGTGTGGCAGTTGGGGTCTTC
NA,14,TRBV5-1,TRBJ2-3,NA,CASSEPGTWDTQYF,TGCGCCAGCAGCGAACCCGGGACCTGGGATACGCAGTATTTT
NA,12,TRBV5-8,TRBJ2-7,TRBD1,CASSWTGTGAYF,TGTGCCAGCAGCTGGACCGGGACAGGGGCGTACTTC
NA,15,TRBV7-9,TRBJ2-1,TRBD2,CASSLRLASYNEQFF,TGTGCCAGCAGCTTAAGACTAGCCTCCTACAATGAGCAGTTCTTC
NA,14,TRBV7-9,TRBJ2-7,NA,CASSLNSLSYEQYF,TGTGCCAGCAGCTTAAACAGTCTTTCCTACGAGCAGTACTTC
NA,14,TRBV7-8,TRBJ1-4,NA,CASREGVQNEKLFF,TGTGCCAGCAGAGAGGGCGTCCAAAATGAAAAACTGTTTTTT
NA,16,TRBV5-1,TRBJ2-3,NA,CASSLEVSGPTDTQYF,TGCGCCAGCAGCTTGGAGGTTAGCGGCCCGACAGATACGCAGTATTTT
NA,16,TRBV19,TRBJ2-3,NA,CASSTRGVLSTDTQYF,TGTGCCAGTAGTACCAGAGGGGTCTTAAGCACAGATACGCAGTATTTT
NA,17,TRBV6-1,TRBJ2-3,TRBD2,CASSEARTSGSLDTQYF,TGTGCCAGCAGTGAAGCGAGGACTAGCGGGAGCCTAGATACGCAGTATTTT
NA,13,TRBV4-2,TRBJ1-1,NA,CASSLGGATEAFF,TGTGCCAGCAGTCTCGGAGGGGCCACTGAAGCTTTCTTT
NA,15,TRBV6-1,TRBJ1-2,NA,CASRLWHPDHYGYTF,TGTGCCAGCAGGTTGTGGCACCCGGATCACTATGGCTACACCTTC
few,15,TRBV6-1,TRBJ2-7,TRBD1,CASSGGQVSLHEQYF,TGTGCCAGCAGTGGAGGACAGGTCTCCCTTCACGAGCAGTACTTC
NA,14,TRBV7-7,TRBJ2-5,NA,CASSLRGIRQAQYF,TGTGCCAGCAGCTTACGGGGAATTAGGCAGGCCCAGTACTTC
NA,14,TRBV5-1,TRBJ2-7,NA,CASSRDNSVYEQYF,TGCGCCAGCAGCCGGGACAACTCGGTCTACGAGCAGTACTTC
NA,15,TRBV6-6,TRBJ1-2,TRBD1,CASSPNRDSPYGYTF,TGTGCCAGCAGCCCTAACCGGGACAGCCCCTATGGCTACACCTTC
NA,15,TRBV5-4,TRBJ2-1,TRBD2,CASSRSGSSYNEQFF,TGTGCCAGCAGCCGTAGCGGGAGCTCCTACAATGAGCAGTTCTTC
once,14,TRBV9,TRBJ2-3,TRBD2,CASSAGLADDTQYF,TGTGCCAGCAGCGCCGGACTAGCGGACGATACGCAGTATTTT
NA,12,TRBV29-1,TRBJ2-5,NA,CSVEERTETQYF,TGCAGCGTTGAGGAGAGAACGGAGACCCAGTACTTC
NA,16,TRBV28,TRBJ2-5,TRBD2,CASQNLAGPFQETQYF,TGTGCCAGCCAAAACCTAGCGGGACCTTTCCAAGAGACCCAGTACTTC
NA,11,TRBV7-9,TRBJ2-7,NA,CASSLSYEQYF,TGTGCCAGCAGCTTAAGCTACGAGCAGTACTTC
few,10,TRBV2,TRBJ1-2,NA,CASSRFGYTF,TGTGCCAGCAGCCGTTTTGGCTACACCTTC
few,12,TRBV29-1,TRBJ1-4,NA,CSVSLSREKLFF,TGCAGCGTCTCACTGTCGAGGGAAAAACTGTTTTTT
NA,14,TRBV13,TRBJ2-2,NA,CASSTRWGTGELFF,TGTGCCAGCAGCACCCGATGGGGCACCGGGGAGCTGTTTTTT
few,14,TRBV28,TRBJ2-1,NA,CASSFRGARDEQFF,TGTGCCAGCAGTTTTCGGGGGGCGAGGGATGAGCAGTTCTTC
NA,15,TRBV7-9,TRBJ1-1,NA,CASTPSLQEGTEAFF,TGTGCCAGCACCCCGTCCCTACAGGAAGGCACTGAAGCTTTCTTT
once,14,TRBV5-8,TRBJ2-2,NA,CASSFWGSGGELFF,TGTGCCAGCAGCTTTTGGGGCTCGGGCGGGGAGCTGTTTTTT
NA,18,TRBV28,TRBJ1-4,TRBD1,CATTFIGGAALGFEKLFF,TGTGCCACCACCTTCATAGGGGGCGCGGCCTTAGGTTTTGAAAAACTGTTTTTT
NA,15,TRBV10-3,TRBJ2-1,TRBD1,CAISESGQANNEQFF,TGTGCCATCAGTGAGTCGGGACAGGCCAACAATGAGCAGTTCTTC
NA,16,TRBV6-5,TRBJ2-3,TRBD2,CASSYSGLADSDTQYF,TGTGCCAGCAGTTACTCGGGACTAGCAGACTCAGATACGCAGTATTTT
NA,15,TRBV5-1,TRBJ2-7,NA,CASSPASEASYEQYF,TGCGCCAGCAGCCCCGCTTCAGAAGCTTCCTACGAGCAGTACTTC
NA,16,TRBV5-6,TRBJ2-5,NA,CASSSLRGLLRETQYF,TGTGCCAGCAGCTCCCTCCGAGGGTTACTGCGAGAGACCCAGTACTTC